This TCR beta chain was obtained from a study of CDR3 diversity in severe acne. MiXCR was run by TCRdb on the PCR reads, yielding one entry per CDR3 protein. Among about 90,000 distinct CDR3 sequences listed, 45% to 50% were seen once. This CDR3 is 17 amino acids long. The V segment lost 7 bases and the J segment 7 bases; nucleotides outside the gene matches: 14. The receptor was isolated from a male donor in good health, serving as a control. Sequencing was performed on blood. The chain is built from TRBV12-3 or TRBV12-4 and TRBJ2-2, with 11 bases matching TRBD1. CDR3 nucleotides: TGTGCCAGCACCCCTTTCGGGGGGGACAGGGGGATCGGGGAGCTGTTTTTT. Translated: CASTPFGGDRGIGELFF.